Listed below are T cell receptor beta chains from one sample, sequenced in a study of shared clonotypes between healthy human individuals. The protocol was immunoSEQ multiplex PCR, while the TCRdb copy is restricted to in-frame clones and leaves out a portion. This sample has around 940,000 clones, with around three quarters found just once. The sample comprised memory CD4+ T cells sorted from blood. The receptors stem from a man younger than 30 in good health. CDR3s include the opening cysteine and the closing phenylalanine or tryptophan. Each record gives: D gene, J gene, V gene, clone size, CDR3 protein, CDR3 DNA. D genes are given only for firm matches. Size is omitted from some rows. Given values are once, few, many or a class for expanded clones.

D: .; J: TRBJ2-5; V: TRBV7-9; size: .; CDR3: CASSLAPRAGAQYF; DNA: TGTGCCAGCAGCTTAGCCCCCAGGGCGGGCGCCCAGTACTTC
D: TRBD1; J: TRBJ1-4; V: TRBV10-2; size: .; CDR3: CASSGQGAGKLFF; DNA: TGCGCCAGCAGTGGGCAGGGGGCGGGGAAACTGTTTTTT
D: TRBD2; J: TRBJ2-7; V: TRBV25-1; size: once; CDR3: CASSEALAGVYEQYF; DNA: TGTGCCAGCAGTGAGGCCCTAGCGGGAGTTTACGAGCAGTACTTC
D: TRBD1; J: TRBJ2-5; V: TRBV28; size: .; CDR3: CASSPGQAKETQYF; DNA: TGTGCCAGCAGTCCTGGACAGGCCAAAGAGACCCAGTACTTC
D: TRBD2; J: TRBJ2-3; V: TRBV4-3; size: .; CDR3: CASSQDEPLAGATDTQYF; DNA: TGCGCCAGCAGCCAAGACGAGCCACTAGCGGGAGCAACAGATACGCAGTATTTT
D: .; J: TRBJ2-2; V: TRBV7-2; size: .; CDR3: CASSRRVSGPGELFF; DNA: TGTGCCAGCAGCCGACGAGTTTCAGGCCCCGGGGAGCTGTTTTTT
D: TRBD1; J: TRBJ2-7; V: TRBV19; size: few; CDR3: CASSIPRTGYEQYF; DNA: TGTGCCAGTAGTATTCCAAGGACAGGTTACGAGCAGTACTTC
D: TRBD2; J: TRBJ2-1; V: TRBV5-1; size: .; CDR3: CASSSGLVGGSYNEQFF; DNA: TGCGCCAGCAGTTCTGGACTAGTAGGTGGCTCCTACAATGAGCAGTTCTTC
D: .; J: TRBJ2-7; V: TRBV19; size: few; CDR3: CASTVRSTLTYEQYF; DNA: TGTGCCAGTACCGTCAGGTCAACCCTTACCTACGAGCAGTACTTC
D: .; J: TRBJ1-3; V: TRBV7-6; size: few; CDR3: CASSLEGDSGNTIYF; DNA: TGTGCCAGCAGCTTAGAAGGTGACTCTGGAAACACCATATATTTT
D: TRBD2; J: TRBJ2-7; V: TRBV5-1; size: few; CDR3: CASSLESGRSYEQYF; DNA: TGCGCCAGCAGCTTGGAGAGCGGGAGATCCTACGAGCAGTACTTC
D: .; J: TRBJ2-3; V: TRBV12-2; size: many; CDR3: CASRPPEQVDTQYF; DNA: TGTGCAAGTCGCCCTCCGGAGCAGGTAGATACGCAGTATTTT
D: .; J: TRBJ1-6; V: TRBV6-5; size: .; CDR3: CASSYGGGAASSPLHF; DNA: TGTGCCAGCAGTTACGGCGGCGGGGCAGCTAGTTCACCCCTCCACTTT
D: TRBD1; J: TRBJ2-7; V: TRBV27; size: .; CDR3: CASSLKGQGAYEQYF; DNA: TGTGCCAGCAGTTTAAAGGGACAGGGGGCTTACGAGCAGTACTTC
D: .; J: TRBJ2-7; V: TRBV11-2; size: .; CDR3: CASSPLAVMRSEQYF; DNA: TGTGCCAGCAGCCCGCTCGCCGTCATGAGGAGCGAGCAGTACTTC
D: .; J: TRBJ1-3; V: TRBV21-1; size: .; CDR3: CAIRQAGGCTIYF; DNA: TGTGCCATCAGACAGGCCGGAGGTTGCACCATATATTTT
D: TRBD1; J: TRBJ1-5; V: TRBV5-1; size: few; CDR3: CASSLRVRTGELYQPQHF; DNA: TGCGCCAGCAGCTTGAGGGTTCGGACAGGGGAGTTGTATCAGCCCCAGCATTTT
D: TRBD1; J: TRBJ1-2; V: TRBV9; size: .; CDR3: CASSADRGDYGYTF; DNA: TGTGCCAGCAGCGCCGACAGGGGAGACTATGGCTACACCTTC